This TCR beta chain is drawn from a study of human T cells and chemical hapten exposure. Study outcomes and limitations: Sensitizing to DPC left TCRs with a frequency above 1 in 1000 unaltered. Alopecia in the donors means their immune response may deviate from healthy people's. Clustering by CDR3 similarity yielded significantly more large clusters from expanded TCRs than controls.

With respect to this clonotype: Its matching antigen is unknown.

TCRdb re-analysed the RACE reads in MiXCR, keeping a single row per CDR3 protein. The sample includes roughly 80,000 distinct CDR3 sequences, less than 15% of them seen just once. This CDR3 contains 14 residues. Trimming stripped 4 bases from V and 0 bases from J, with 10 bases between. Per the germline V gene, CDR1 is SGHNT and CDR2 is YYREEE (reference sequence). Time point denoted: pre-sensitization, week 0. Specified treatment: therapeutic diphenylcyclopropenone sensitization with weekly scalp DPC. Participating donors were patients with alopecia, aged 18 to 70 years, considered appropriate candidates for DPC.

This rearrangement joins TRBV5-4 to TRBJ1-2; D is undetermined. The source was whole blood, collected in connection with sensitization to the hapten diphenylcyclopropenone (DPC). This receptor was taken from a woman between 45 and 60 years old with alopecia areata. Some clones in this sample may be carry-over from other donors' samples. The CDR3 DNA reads TGTGCCAGCAGCCGGTGGGGTCCTAACTATGGCTACACCTTC. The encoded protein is CASSRWGPNYGYTF.